One sample yielded the 22 T cell receptor beta chains listed below, sequenced in a study of cytomegalovirus exposure and HLA in healthy donors. Primers for the PCR totalled 60 Vbeta and 13 Jbeta. TCRdb's copy holds only in-frame clones and misses some; the assay was immunoSEQ multiplex PCR. The sample holds some 150,000 clones, roughly 60% seen once. The sample consisted of PBMCs. Every receptor here comes from a woman in her 40s in good health and CMV-seronegative.

The genes are TRBV27 and TRBJ1-1, with a possible D match to TRBD1 (5 bases). Germline lookup yields CDR1 MNHEY and CDR2 SMNVEV (reference sequence). The V gene lost 0 bases and the J gene lost 1 base, with 9 bases spanning the gap. The CDR3 is 15 amino acids. The CDR3 reads CASSLSMGGNTEAFF. The CDR3 nucleotides are TGTGCCAGCAGTTTATCGATGGGGGGGAACACTGAAGCTTTCTTT.

This clone was observed a single time. The rearrangement uses TRBV27 and TRBJ2-6, with 7 bases identical to TRBD2. The CDR3 extends over 16 amino acids. The J segment lost 2 bases and the V segment lost 5 bases, leaving 6 bases of the junction unmatched. Germline loops: CDR1 MNHEY, CDR2 SMNVEV (reference sequence). The CDR3 DNA reads as TGTGCCAGCAGTCCCGGGGGGTTAGCTGGGGCCAACGTCCTGACTTTC. This codes for CASSPGGLAGANVLTF. Based on the CDR3 plus reference TRBV27 and TRBJ2-6, the full variable domain is EAQVTQNPRYLITVTGKKLTVTCSQNMNHEYMSWYRQDPGLGLRQIYYSMNVEVTDKGDVPEGYKVSRKEKRNFPLILESPSPNQTSLYFCASSPGGLAGANVLTFGAGSRLTVL.

The chain links TRBV30 to TRBJ2-1; TRBD2 matches 7 bases. Losses at the gene ends were 4 bases for V and 2 bases for J; bases not matched to a gene: 11. Germline values: CDR1 GTSNPN, CDR2 SVGIG (reference sequence). The CDR3 extends over 16 amino acids. The CDR3 reads CAWTVPGGTTYNEQFF. The CDR3, as DNA: TGTGCCTGGACTGTCCCCGGGGGGACCACCTACAATGAGCAGTTCTTC. Full variable domain (remainder filled in from reference TRBV30 and TRBJ2-1): SQTIHQWPATLVQPVGSPLSLECTVEGTSNPNLYWYRQAAGRGLQLLFYSVGIGQISSEVPQNLSASRPQDRQFILSSKKLLLSDSGFYLCAWTVPGGTTYNEQFFGPGTRLTVL.

This sequence joins TRBV4-1 and TRBJ2-2, with 9 bases that match TRBD1. This CDR3 has 16 amino acids. CDR1 and CDR2 (germline): MGHRA, YSYEKL. Trimming removed 4 bases from V and 3 bases from J; junction bases left unmatched: 6. The CDR3 sequence is CASSRRTGVDTGELFF. Here the CDR3 DNA reads TGCGCCAGCAGCCGTCGGACAGGGGTGGACACCGGGGAGCTGTTTTTT.

The chain is built from TRBV19 and TRBJ1-2, with 7 bases that match TRBD1. From germline, CDR1 is LNHDA and CDR2 SQIVND (reference sequence). Losses at the gene ends were 5 bases for V and 3 bases for J; bases not matched to a gene: 3. The CDR3 length is 13 residues. For the CDR3, the DNA is TGTGCCAGTAGTTTCCAGGGGGACTATGGCTACACCTTC. This translates into CASSFQGDYGYTF. The variable domain in full, completed from reference TRBV19 and TRBJ1-2, reads DGGITQSPKYLFRKEGQNVTLSCEQNLNHDAMYWYRQDPGQGLRLIYYSQIVNDFQKGDIAEGYSVSREKKESFPLTVTSAQKNPTAFYLCASSFQGDYGYTFGSGTRLTVV.

This clone showed up just once. J is TRBJ1-3 and V is TRBV6-5, with D maybe TRBD1 (6 bases). Trimming took 9 bases from V and 4 from J, leaving 16 bases between them. CDR1 MNHEY and CDR2 SVGAGI come from the germline V gene. The CDR3 is made up of 14 amino acids. The CDR3 DNA reads TGTGCCAGTTCCCTCATGGGGGCCGGAAACACCATATATTTT. Translating it yields CASSLMGAGNTIYF.

V gene TRBV6-5 combines with J gene TRBJ1-1; D uncertain. Germline loops: CDR1 MNHEY, CDR2 SVGAGI. The germline V and J ends were trimmed by 0 bases and 1 base, with 6 bases remaining between them. This CDR3 spans 14 amino acids. CDR3 nucleotides: TGTGCCAGCAGTTACTCGAGGCAGAACACTGAAGCTTTCTTT. Translated: CASSYSRQNTEAFF.

This rearrangement joins TRBV16 to TRBJ1-1; D uncertain. This CDR3 comprises 12 residues. Per germline, CDR1 KGHSY and CDR2 FQNENV. V lost 1 base to trimming and J lost 6 bases, with 6 bases between them. The CDR3 is CASSQLGAEAFF. CDR3 in DNA: TGTGCCAGCAGCCAATTGGGAGCTGAAGCTTTCTTT. The whole variable domain, remainder taken from reference TRBV16 and TRBJ1-1, is GEEVAQTPKHLVRGEGQKAKLYCAPIKGHSYVFWYQQVLKNEFKFLISFQNENVFDETGMPKERFSAKCLPNSPCSLEIQATKLEDSAVYFCASSQLGAEAFFGQGTRLTVV.

This chain joins TRBV2 and TRBJ1-1; 8 bases agree with TRBD1. The V gene end was trimmed by 2 bases and the J gene end by 6 bases; junction bases not matched to a gene: 14. This CDR3 contains 17 residues. CDR1 and CDR2 (germline): SNHLY, FYNNEI. For the CDR3, the DNA is TGTGCCAGCAGTGAATGGGGGGACAGGCAGGGTCCGGCTGAAGCTTTCTTT. It codes for CASSEWGDRQGPAEAFF.

This clone was detected a few times. The rearrangement joins TRBV5-1 to TRBJ2-1; tentatively, D is TRBD1 (6 bases). Germline values: CDR1 SGHRS, CDR2 YFSETQ. The CDR3 covers 14 residues. V was shortened by 0 bases and J by 7 bases, with 11 bases between the two germline ends. CDR3 amino acids: CASSLGNRENEQFF. The CDR3 nucleotides are TGCGCCAGCAGCTTGGGAAACAGGGAAAATGAGCAGTTCTTC.

A few counts support this clone. The rearrangement links TRBV7-9 to TRBJ1-1; no definite D call. Per germline, CDR1 SEHNR and CDR2 FQNEAQ (reference sequence). The ends were cut back, 1 base at V and 1 base at J, with 7 bases in the middle. This CDR3 region has 14 residues. Here the CDR3 DNA reads TGTGCCAGCAGCTTAGGCCCTAGGAACACTGAAGCTTTCTTT. The encoded protein is CASSLGPRNTEAFF.

This chain links TRBV25-1 with TRBJ2-6, with D unresolved. Trimming left V 6 bases short and J 2 bases short, with 11 bases between. Germline lookup yields CDR1 MGHDK and CDR2 SYGVNS. The CDR3 runs 15 residues. The CDR3 bases are TGTGCCAGCAGGGCCGACACCCCTGGGGCCAACGTCCTGACTTTC. This codes for CASRADTPGANVLTF.

The sample holds many counts of this clone. The chain uses TRBV4-1 and TRBJ1-1; 8 bases line up with TRBD1. The CDR3 length is 17 residues. Germline-derived CDR1 and CDR2 are MGHRA and YSYEKL. The V and J ends lost 4 bases and 0 bases, in that order; junction bases with no gene match: 10. The CDR3 nucleotides are TGCGCCAGCAGCCGGCTAGACCAGGGGGCTATGAACACTGAAGCTTTCTTT. Translating it yields CASSRLDQGAMNTEAFF.

The chain is built from TRBV7-8 and TRBJ1-1; 9 positions agree with TRBD1. The J segment lost 8 bases and the V segment lost 4 bases, leaving 2 bases of the junction unmatched. CDR3 length: 12 residues. Per the germline V gene, CDR1 is SGHVS and CDR2 is FQNEAQ. The CDR3: CASSYGQGEAFF. In DNA, the CDR3 is TGTGCCAGCAGCTATGGACAGGGGGAAGCTTTCTTT.

The V gene is TRBV19, the J gene TRBJ1-2; 9 bases map to TRBD1. In germline, CDR1 is LNHDA, CDR2 SQIVND (reference sequence). This CDR3 is 15 amino acids long. Trimming cost V 5 bases and J 8 bases; bases outside gene matches: 12. The CDR3 DNA sequence: TGTGCCAGTAGTGCGGGACAGGGCTCTATTTCCGGCTACACCTTC. It translates to CASSAGQGSISGYTF.

The V call is TRBV6-1, the J call TRBJ1-5; perhaps TRBD1 as D (6 bases). V lost 6 bases and J lost 3, with 15 bases in between. Germline V CDR1 and CDR2: MNHNS, SASEGT. This CDR3 is built from 15 residues. This CDR3 reads CASRNRVLYNQPQHF. The CDR3 nucleotides read TGTGCCAGCAGGAACAGGGTATTGTACAATCAGCCCCAGCATTTT.

The rearrangement joins TRBV7-9 to TRBJ1-5; D unresolved. The CDR3 covers 17 residues. Trimming left V 5 bases short and J 0 bases short, with 17 bases between. Germline assignment: CDR1 SEHNR and CDR2 FQNEAQ (reference sequence). CDR3 in DNA: TGTGCCAGCAGCCTAGGCACCACAGAGTTTAGCAATCAGCCCCAGCATTTT. It specifies CASSLGTTEFSNQPQHF.

This sequence joins TRBV7-6 and TRBJ1-4; TRBD1 might be the D (6 bases). Germline loops: CDR1 SGHVS, CDR2 FNYEAQ. This CDR3 region has 16 residues. V lost 1 base and J 8 bases, leaving 17 bases between the germline ends. CDR3 in amino acids: CASSLGAGGAEEKLFF. The CDR3 nucleotides are TGTGCCAGCAGCTTAGGGGCGGGGGGCGCAGAGGAAAAACTGTTTTTT.

The chain employs TRBV9 and TRBJ1-2; the D gene is possibly TRBD1 (5 bases). Deletions cut 0 bases from V and 4 bases from J, with 13 bases between. Germline V gene data show CDR1 as SGDLS and CDR2 as YYNGEE. The CDR3 sequence is 15 residues long. Here the CDR3 reads CASSVEGGAGYGYTF. CDR3 bases: TGTGCCAGCAGCGTAGAAGGCGGGGCAGGCTATGGCTACACCTTC.

The genes are TRBV4-2 and TRBJ2-5; 12 bases line up with TRBD2. The J call is doubtful: the DNA matches TRBJ2-7 better. Germline V CDR1 and CDR2: LGHNA, YNFKEQ. The CDR3 covers 18 residues. The CDR3 sequence: CASSLLLRTSGASYEQYF. The CDR3, as DNA: TGTGCCAGCAGCCTCCTACTTCGGACTAGCGGGGCATCCTACGAGCAGTACTTC.

The chain is built from TRBV6-5 and TRBJ2-3; TRBD2 aligns across 8 bases. V was clipped by 1 base and J by 2 bases; unmatched bases: 5. There are 16 residues in the CDR3. The germline CDR1 and CDR2 sequences are MNHEY and SVGAGI. For the CDR3, the DNA is TGTGCCAGCAGTTACTACGGGGGGGTCGCCACAGATACGCAGTATTTT. It codes for CASSYYGGVATDTQYF.

This chain uses TRBV4-3 with TRBJ1-1; 9 nucleotides line up with TRBD1. CDR1 is LGHNA, CDR2 YSLEER, per germline. The CDR3 consists of 15 residues. V shed 4 bases and J 0 bases; nucleotides not matched to a gene: 3. The CDR3 region has the DNA TGCGCCAGCAGCCCTGGGACAGGGATGAACACTGAAGCTTTCTTT. It specifies CASSPGTGMNTEAFF.